The 14 T cell receptor beta chains below were found in one sample sequenced in a study of vaccination effects on CD4 cells after COVID-19. Viral peptide pools were used in the ViraFEST assay to expand antigen-specific CD4+ T cells, and sequencing came afterward. The culture ran for 10 days, and then CD4+ T cells were isolated. None of the vaccinated had previously contracted SARS-CoV-2, and their nucleocapsid antibodies tested negative. Here immunoSEQ multiplex PCR was the method, and the copy in TCRdb shows in-frame clones only, minus some. The table lists 55,000 to 80,000 clones, under 75% of them singletons, with less than 5% in the top ten. Their target antigens are unknown. This specimen consisted of CD4+ T cells from PBMCs cultured with HCoV-OC43 spike peptides, obtained before COVID-19 vaccination. The subset denotes: HCoV-OC43 spike overlapping peptide pool stimulation. These receptors all come from a human donor who received a COVID-19 vaccine.

The V and J genes are TRBV5-1 and TRBJ2-5, with D maybe TRBD1 (5 bases). There are 14 residues in the CDR3. The V end lost 4 bases, the J end lost 1 base, and 11 bases lay between the germline ends. Germline CDR1 and CDR2: SGHRS and YFSETQ. CDR3 loop: CASSPRATQETQYF. Here the CDR3 DNA reads TGCGCCAGCAGCCCCAGGGCAACCCAAGAGACCCAGTACTTC. The full variable domain, in which reference TRBV5-1 and TRBJ2-5 provide the parts outside the CDR3, is KAGVTQTPRYLIKTRGQQVTLSCSPISGHRSVSWYQQTPGQGLQFLFEYFSETQRNKGNFPGRFSGRQFSNSRSEMNVSTLELGDSALYLCASSPRATQETQYFGPGTRLLVL.

This clone was recorded a few times. This sequence joins TRBV6-2 or TRBV6-3 and TRBJ2-7; 8 bases align to TRBD1. Germline V gene data show CDR1 as MNHEY and CDR2 as SVGEGT. V shed 0 bases and J 6 bases; nucleotides not matched to a gene: 7. The CDR3 has 15 amino acids. The CDR3 loop is CASSYSGRGLSEQYV. The CDR3 bases are TGTGCCAGCAGTTACTCGGGCAGGGGGCTTAGCGAGCAGTACGTC.

The rearrangement joins TRBV12-3 or TRBV12-4 to TRBJ2-5; D possibly corresponds to TRBD2 (6 bases). The V and J ends lost 4 bases and 4 bases respectively, with 10 bases between them. The CDR3 spans 13 residues. CDR3 protein: CASSWDGGETQYF. In DNA form, the CDR3 reads TGTGCCAGCAGTTGGGACGGGGGAGAGACCCAGTACTTC.

The chain is built from TRBV5-6 and TRBJ2-4; TRBD1 matches at 8 bases. This CDR3 spans 16 amino acids. V dropped 0 bases and J dropped 7; count of bases not matched to a gene: 9. CDR1 and CDR2 from the germline V gene are SGHDT and YYEEEE. The CDR3 is CASSLGDRGPFNIQYF. DNA of the CDR3: TGTGCCAGCAGCTTGGGCGACAGGGGCCCCTTCAACATTCAGTACTTC.

The chain has TRBV18 and TRBJ1-2; D is undetermined. V was pared by 4 bases and J by 2 bases, with 11 bases between. CDR1 KGHSH and CDR2 LQKENI come from the germline V gene. The CDR3 length is 14 residues. CDR3 sequence: CASSLSPGNYGYTF. CDR3 DNA sequence: TGTGCCAGCTCACTTTCCCCAGGAAACTATGGCTACACCTTC.

The CDR3 is CASHGRQGEGYTF. The CDR3 bases are TGTGCCAGCCACGGCCGACAGGGGGAAGGCTACACCTTC. The chain couples TRBV6-5 to TRBJ1-2; 9 nucleotides align to TRBD1. V shed 8 bases, J shed 8 bases, and the junction held 9 bases outside the gene matches. This CDR3 is 13 amino acids long. The germline V gene has CDR1 MNHEY and CDR2 SVGAGI.

There are a few counts of this clone. The chain carries TRBV2 and TRBJ1-4; D is uncertain. This CDR3 contains 15 residues. CDR1 and CDR2 (germline): SNHLY, FYNNEI. The germline V and J ends were trimmed by 3 bases and 4 bases, with 12 bases remaining between them. CDR3 coding DNA: TGTGCCAGCAGTGACGAGGCAGCGAGTAATGAAAAACTGTTTTTT. Translated, it gives CASSDEAASNEKLFF.

The chain combines TRBV10-3 with TRBJ1-5; the match to TRBD1 covers 9 bases. Trimming took 6 bases from V and 0 from J; bases not matched to a gene: 3. The CDR3 has 15 residues. Per germline, CDR1 ENHRY and CDR2 SYGVKD. The CDR3 sequence is CAISRQGDSNQPQHF. DNA for the CDR3: TGTGCCATCAGCCGACAGGGGGATAGCAATCAGCCCCAGCATTTT.

The genes are TRBV4-2 and TRBJ2-5; TRBD1 aligns across 7 bases. J gave up 5 bases and V 4 bases, and 10 bases lay outside the gene matches. The CDR3 contains 15 residues. Germline CDR1 LGHNA, CDR2 YNFKEQ. The CDR3 coding sequence is TGTGCCAGCAGCCCCCGGGACAGTCCCGCTGAGACCCAGTACTTC. Translation: CASSPRDSPAETQYF.

The gene calls are TRBV10-3 and TRBJ2-2; D gene ambiguous. CDR3 size: 15 residues. Looked up from germline, CDR1 is ENHRY and CDR2 is SYGVKD. The V end lost 3 bases, the J end lost 3 bases, and 11 bases lay between the germline ends. The CDR3 reads CAISDRQPDTGELFF. CDR3 DNA sequence: TGTGCCATCAGTGACCGCCAGCCGGACACCGGGGAGCTGTTTTTT.

This chain uses TRBV11-3 with TRBJ2-2, with D perhaps TRBD2 (6 bases). V was trimmed by 4 bases and J by 3 bases, leaving 12 bases between them. Germline CDR1 is SGHNT and CDR2 is YENEEA. The CDR3 is made up of 15 amino acids. The CDR3 DNA sequence: TGTGCCAGCAGCTCCCGGGACTCCTACACCGGGGAGCTGTTTTTT. It translates to CASSSRDSYTGELFF.

The CDR3 nucleotides are TGTGCCAGTAGTATATCTGAGTCCCGGACAGATACGCAGTATTTT. This gives the protein CASSISESRTDTQYF. V gene TRBV19 combines with J gene TRBJ2-3; no clear D gene. CDR3 length: 15 amino acids. Germline V gene data show CDR1 as LNHDA and CDR2 as SQIVND (reference sequence). V was clipped by 2 bases and J by 3 bases, with 12 bases between them.

The chain couples TRBV30 to TRBJ1-1; D unresolved. Trimming removed 0 bases from V and 4 bases from J, with 9 bases in between. CDR3 length equals 13 residues. The germline CDR1 and CDR2 sequences are GTSNPN and SVGIG (reference sequence). In DNA, the CDR3 is TGTGCCTGGAGTGTACTGGAGGTCACTGAAGCTTTCTTT. This gives the protein CAWSVLEVTEAFF. Full variable domain (rest looked up from reference TRBV30 and TRBJ1-1): SQTIHQWPATLVQPVGSPLSLECTVEGTSNPNLYWYRQAAGRGLQLLFYSVGIGQISSEVPQNLSASRPQDRQFILSSKKLLLSDSGFYLCAWSVLEVTEAFFGQGTRLTVV.

This clone was seen a handful of times. V is TRBV10-3 and J is TRBJ1-5; no clear D gene. Germline V lookup: CDR1 ENHRY, CDR2 SYGVKD. The length of the CDR3 is 14 residues. With 4 bases removed from V and 0 bases from J, the gap between germline ends came to 7 bases. The CDR3 loop reads CAISGDYSNQPQHF. CDR3 DNA sequence: TGTGCCATCAGTGGAGACTATAGCAATCAGCCCCAGCATTTT.